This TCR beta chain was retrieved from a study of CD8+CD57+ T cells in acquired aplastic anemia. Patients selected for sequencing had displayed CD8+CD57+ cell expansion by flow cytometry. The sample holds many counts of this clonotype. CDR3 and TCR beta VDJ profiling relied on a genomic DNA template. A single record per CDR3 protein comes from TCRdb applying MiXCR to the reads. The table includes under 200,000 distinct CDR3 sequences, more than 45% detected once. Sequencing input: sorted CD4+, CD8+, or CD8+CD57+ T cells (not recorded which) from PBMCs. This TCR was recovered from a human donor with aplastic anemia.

The CDR3 DNA reads TGTGCCAGCAGCCCCTACGCGGGGGTCGATTCACCCCTCCACTTT. Translated: CASSPYAGVDSPLHF. The rearrangement joins TRBV7-2 to TRBJ1-6; D perhaps matches TRBD1 (5 bases). From germline, CDR1 is SGHTA and CDR2 FQGNSA. V dropped 5 bases and J dropped 8 bases, with 16 bases sitting between them. The CDR3 runs 15 residues.